This entry lists 10 T cell receptor beta chains sequenced from one sample in a study of T-cell reconstitution after alpha-beta-depleted transplantation in children. Preparation of the TCRbeta library used unique molecular identifiers. In TCRdb, the PCR reads were re-called with MiXCR into one record per CDR3 protein. Here the sample spans roughly 420,000 distinct CDR3 sequences, 15% to 20% being singletons. Specimen: PBMCs, mostly from graft donor cells, collected 360 days after TCRalphabeta/CD19-depleted stem cell transplant. These receptors originate from a boy under two years old who had a stem cell transplant for Wiskott-Aldrich syndrome, so the T cells may come from the graft donor.

The chain couples TRBV14 to TRBJ2-1; D remains ambiguous. Trimming stripped 4 bases from V and 7 bases from J, with 14 bases between. CDR1 and CDR2 from the germline V gene are SGHDN and FVKESK. The CDR3 length is 14 residues. In nucleotides, the CDR3 is TGTGCCAGCAGCCGCAGGATAGTTGGTAATGAGCAGTTCTTC. Residues: CASSRRIVGNEQFF.

A note on this clonotype: One end of the junction fails to match germline, which may point to a read error. The CDR3: CASSKAGGRYNEQFF. CDR3 nucleotides: TGTGCCAGCAGTAAAGCGGGGGGGCGTTACAATGAGCAGTTCTTC. This chain links TRBV6-1 with TRBJ2-1; 10 bases fit TRBD2. CDR1 and CDR2 (germline): MNHNS, SASEGT. The length of the CDR3 is 15 residues.

The V gene is TRBV5-1, the J gene TRBJ2-1, with D perhaps matching TRBD2 (7 bases). Germline loops: CDR1 SGHRS, CDR2 YFSETQ. V lost 4 bases to trimming and J lost 11 bases, with 25 bases between them. The CDR3 loop spans 16 amino acids. CDR3 coding DNA: TGCGCCAGCAGCCAGCTTAGGGGGGCGGGAGATGAGAAGCAGTTCTTC. Translated, it gives CASSQLRGAGDEKQFF.

This clonotype occurred a few times. The rearrangement links TRBV25-1 to TRBJ2-7, with TRBD1 matching over 9 bases. The V segment lost 3 bases and the J segment 1 base; nucleotides outside the gene matches: 4. Looked up from germline, CDR1 is MGHDK and CDR2 is SYGVNS. This CDR3 has 15 amino acids. The CDR3 loop reads CASSDFGTGSYEQYF. CDR3 coding DNA: TGTGCCAGCAGTGATTTTGGGACAGGGTCCTACGAGCAGTACTTC.

This clonotype came up a few times. J is TRBJ2-2 and V is TRBV6-1, with 8 bases identical to TRBD2. The germline CDR1 and CDR2 sequences are MNHNS and SASEGT. J was trimmed by 7 bases and V by 7 bases; bases with no gene match: 8. The CDR3 runs 14 residues. The chain's CDR3 is CASKLAVMVGELFF. CDR3 nucleotides: TGTGCCAGCAAACTAGCGGTAATGGTCGGGGAGCTGTTTTTT.

This clonotype has more than one count but fewer than ten. The rearrangement joins TRBV24-1 to TRBJ2-1; 9 bases align to TRBD1. The CDR3 totals 15 residues. The germline V gene encodes CDR1 KGHDR and CDR2 SFDVKD. Trimming removed 2 bases from V and 9 bases from J; junction bases left unmatched: 7. Here the CDR3 reads CATSDSGTGKGEQFF. The CDR3 DNA sequence: TGTGCCACCAGTGATTCAGGGACAGGGAAAGGTGAGCAGTTCTTC.

The V gene is TRBV5-1, the J gene TRBJ2-2; D gene unclear. Trimming shortened V by 0 bases and J by 0 bases, and 9 bases separated the two germline ends. CDR3 size: 16 residues. CDR1 is SGHRS and CDR2 is YFSETQ in the germline V gene. DNA for the CDR3: TGCGCCAGCAGCTTGGGTCGGACGGCGAACACCGGGGAGCTGTTTTTT. Protein product: CASSLGRTANTGELFF.

This clonotype was recorded a few times. The rearrangement links TRBV4-1 to TRBJ2-2; TRBD2 agrees at 7 bases. Germline lookup yields CDR1 MGHRA and CDR2 YSYEKL. This CDR3 comprises 15 residues. Trimming cost V 0 bases and J 8 bases; bases outside gene matches: 6. The CDR3 sequence is CASSQDVRGRGELFF. The CDR3 nucleotides are TGCGCCAGCAGCCAAGATGTGCGCGGGAGAGGGGAGCTGTTTTTT.

The chain employs TRBV20-1 and TRBJ2-7, with a tentative D call TRBD1 (6 bases). Trimming took 0 bases from V and 4 from J, leaving 16 bases between them. The CDR3 loop spans 15 amino acids. The germline V gene has CDR1 DFQATT and CDR2 SNEGSKA (reference sequence). CDR3 sequence: CSARDLGAWGYEQYF. CDR3 in DNA: TGCAGTGCTAGAGATTTGGGGGCCTGGGGGTACGAGCAGTACTTC.

The J gene is TRBJ2-5, the V gene TRBV12-3 or TRBV12-4; no clear D. The germline V and J ends were trimmed by 6 bases and 9 bases, with 14 bases remaining between them. CDR3 size: 12 residues. CDR3 coding DNA: TGTGCCAGCAGCACCTACCGTTGGGCCCAGTACTTC. Amino acid sequence: CASSTYRWAQYF.